The T cell receptor beta chain under discussion was sequenced for a study of CD8 T cells in Susac syndrome. Points from the study as a whole: It was acknowledged by the study that relatively few individuals were included in its TCR sequencing and HLA analysis.

This CDR3 has 18 residues. The J segment lost 2 bases and the V segment lost 3 bases, leaving 7 bases of the junction unmatched. Looked up from germline, CDR1 is SGHTA and CDR2 is FQGNSA. This clonotype was recorded only once. Antigen: not known. Random hexamers served to reverse transcribe about 0.5 to 1 ug RNA. Amplification of TCR beta CDR3 used immunoSEQ multiplex PCR across 54 Vbeta and 13 Jbeta. TCRdb redid the calling of the immunoSEQ multiplex PCR reads with MiXCR, one entry per CDR3 protein. This sample has nearly 70,000 distinct CDR3 sequences, with 95% found just once. This chain joins TRBV7-2 and TRBJ2-6, with TRBD1 matching over 10 bases. Sequencing was done on a sample of CD8+ T cells from PBMCs. This sequence was found in a human donor in good health. CDR3 sequence: CASSFPQTGGAGANVLTF. DNA of the CDR3: TGTGCCAGCAGCTTCCCCCAGACAGGGGGCGCTGGGGCCAACGTCCTGACTTTC. Full variable domain (remainder filled in from reference TRBV7-2 and TRBJ2-6): GAGVSQSPSNKVTEKGKDVELRCDPISGHTALYWYRQSLGQGLEFLIYFQGNSAPDKSGLPSDRFSAERTGGSVSTLTIQRTQQEDSAVYLCASSFPQTGGAGANVLTFGAGSRLTVL.